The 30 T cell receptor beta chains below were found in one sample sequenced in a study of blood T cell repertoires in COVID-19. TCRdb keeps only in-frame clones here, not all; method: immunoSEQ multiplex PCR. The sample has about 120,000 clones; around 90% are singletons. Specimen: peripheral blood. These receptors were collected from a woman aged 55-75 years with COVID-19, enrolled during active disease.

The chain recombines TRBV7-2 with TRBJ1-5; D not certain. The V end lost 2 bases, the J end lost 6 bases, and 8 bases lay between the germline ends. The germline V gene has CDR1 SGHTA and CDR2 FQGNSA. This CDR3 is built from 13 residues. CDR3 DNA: TGTGCCAGCAGCTTATCGTACTCTCAGCCCCAGCATTTT. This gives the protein CASSLSYSQPQHF.

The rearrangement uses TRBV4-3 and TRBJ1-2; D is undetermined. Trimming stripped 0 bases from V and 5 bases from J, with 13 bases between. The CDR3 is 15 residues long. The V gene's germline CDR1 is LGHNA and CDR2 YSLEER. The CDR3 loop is CASSQEAGRGYGYTF. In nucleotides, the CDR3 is TGCGCCAGCAGCCAAGAGGCCGGCCGGGGTTATGGCTACACCTTC.

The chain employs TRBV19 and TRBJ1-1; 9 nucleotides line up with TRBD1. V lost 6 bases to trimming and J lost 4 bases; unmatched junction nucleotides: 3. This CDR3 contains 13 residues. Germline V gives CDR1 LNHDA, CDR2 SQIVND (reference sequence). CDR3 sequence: CASRGQGGTEAFF. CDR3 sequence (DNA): TGTGCCAGTAGGGGACAGGGAGGCACTGAAGCTTTCTTT.

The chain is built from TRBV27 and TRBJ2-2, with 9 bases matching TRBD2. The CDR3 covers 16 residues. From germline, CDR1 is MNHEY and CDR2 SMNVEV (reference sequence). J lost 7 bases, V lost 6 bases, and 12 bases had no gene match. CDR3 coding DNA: TGTGCCAGCAGGGCGCGGGGGGGCCGGCTTTACGGGGAGCTGTTTTTT. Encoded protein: CASRARGGRLYGELFF.

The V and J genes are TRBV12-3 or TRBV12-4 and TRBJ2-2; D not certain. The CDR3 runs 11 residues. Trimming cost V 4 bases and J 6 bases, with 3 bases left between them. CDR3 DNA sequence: TGTGCCAGCAGTTCGGCCGGGGAGCTGTTTTTT. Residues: CASSSAGELFF.

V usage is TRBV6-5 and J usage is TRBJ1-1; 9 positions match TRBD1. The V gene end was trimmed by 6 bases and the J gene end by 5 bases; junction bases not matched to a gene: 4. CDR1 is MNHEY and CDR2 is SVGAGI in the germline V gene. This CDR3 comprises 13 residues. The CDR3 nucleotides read TGTGCCAGCAGAGAGACAGGGGGGACTGAAGCTTTCTTT. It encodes CASRETGGTEAFF.

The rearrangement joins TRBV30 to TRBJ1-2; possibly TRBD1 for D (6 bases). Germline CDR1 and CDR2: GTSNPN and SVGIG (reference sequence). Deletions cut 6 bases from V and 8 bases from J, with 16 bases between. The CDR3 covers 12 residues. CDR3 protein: CACPGGGRGYTF. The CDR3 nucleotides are TGTGCCTGCCCCGGGGGGGGCCGGGGCTACACCTTC. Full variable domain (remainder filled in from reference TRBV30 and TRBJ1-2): SQTIHQWPATLVQPVGSPLSLECTVEGTSNPNLYWYRQAAGRGLQLLFYSVGIGQISSEVPQNLSASRPQDRQFILSSKKLLLSDSGFYLCACPGGGRGYTFGSGTRLTVV.

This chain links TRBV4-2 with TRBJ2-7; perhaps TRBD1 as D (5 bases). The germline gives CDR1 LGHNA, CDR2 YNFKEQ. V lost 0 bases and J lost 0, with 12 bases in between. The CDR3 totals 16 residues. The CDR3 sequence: CASSQDSADSSYEQYF. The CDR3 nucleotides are TGTGCCAGCAGCCAAGATTCGGCCGACAGCTCCTACGAGCAGTACTTC.

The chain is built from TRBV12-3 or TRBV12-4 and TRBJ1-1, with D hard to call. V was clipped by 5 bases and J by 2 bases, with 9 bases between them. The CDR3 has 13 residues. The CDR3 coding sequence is TGTGCCAGCAGTACGGGGTACAACACTGAAGCTTTCTTT. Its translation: CASSTGYNTEAFF.

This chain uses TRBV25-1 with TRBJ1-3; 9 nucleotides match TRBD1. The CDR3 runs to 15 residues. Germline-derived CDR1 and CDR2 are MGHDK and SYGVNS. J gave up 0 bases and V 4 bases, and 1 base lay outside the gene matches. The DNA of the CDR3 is TGTGCCAGCAGTGTACAGGGGGCCTCTGGAAACACCATATATTTT. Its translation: CASSVQGASGNTIYF.

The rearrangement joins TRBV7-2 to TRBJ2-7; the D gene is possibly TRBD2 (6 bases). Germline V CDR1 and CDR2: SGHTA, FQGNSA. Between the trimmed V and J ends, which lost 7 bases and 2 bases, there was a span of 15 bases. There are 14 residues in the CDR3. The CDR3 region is CASNPTEGPYEQYF. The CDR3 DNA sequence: TGTGCCAGCAACCCCACGGAGGGACCCTACGAGCAGTACTTC.

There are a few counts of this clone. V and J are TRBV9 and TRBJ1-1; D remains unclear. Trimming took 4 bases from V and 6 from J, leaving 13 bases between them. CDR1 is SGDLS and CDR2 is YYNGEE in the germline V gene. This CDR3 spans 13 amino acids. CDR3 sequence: CASSPRREAEAFF. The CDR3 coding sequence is TGTGCCAGCAGCCCCCGTAGAGAGGCTGAAGCTTTCTTT.

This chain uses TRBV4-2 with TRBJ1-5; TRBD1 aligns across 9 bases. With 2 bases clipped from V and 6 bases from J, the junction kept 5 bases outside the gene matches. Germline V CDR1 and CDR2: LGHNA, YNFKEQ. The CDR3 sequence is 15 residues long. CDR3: CASSQPQGAGQPQHF. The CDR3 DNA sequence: TGTGCCAGCAGCCAACCACAGGGGGCGGGTCAGCCCCAGCATTTT.

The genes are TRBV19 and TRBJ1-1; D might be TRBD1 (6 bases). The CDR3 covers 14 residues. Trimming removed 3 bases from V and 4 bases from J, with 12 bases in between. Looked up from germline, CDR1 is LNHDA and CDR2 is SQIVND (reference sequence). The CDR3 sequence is CASSIVRGSTEAFF. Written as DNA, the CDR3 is TGTGCCAGTAGTATCGTCAGGGGAAGCACTGAAGCTTTCTTT.

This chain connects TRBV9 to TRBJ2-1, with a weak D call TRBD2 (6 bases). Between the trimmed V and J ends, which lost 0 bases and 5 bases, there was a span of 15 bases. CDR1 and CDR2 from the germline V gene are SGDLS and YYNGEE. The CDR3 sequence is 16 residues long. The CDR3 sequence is CASSVASGRTNNEQFF. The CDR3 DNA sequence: TGTGCCAGCAGCGTAGCAAGTGGAAGGACTAACAATGAGCAGTTCTTC. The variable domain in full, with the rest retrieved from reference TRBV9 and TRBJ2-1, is DSGVTQTPKHLITATGQRVTLRCSPRSGDLSVYWYQQSLDQGLQFLIQYYNGEERAKGNILERFSAQQFPDLHSELNLSSLELGDSALYFCASSVASGRTNNEQFFGPGTRLTVL.

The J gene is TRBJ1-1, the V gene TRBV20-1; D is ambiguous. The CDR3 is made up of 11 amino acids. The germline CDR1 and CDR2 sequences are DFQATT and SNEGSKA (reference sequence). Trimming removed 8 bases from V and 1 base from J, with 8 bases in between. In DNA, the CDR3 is TGCAGTTGGTTACAGAACACTGAAGCTTTCTTT. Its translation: CSWLQNTEAFF.

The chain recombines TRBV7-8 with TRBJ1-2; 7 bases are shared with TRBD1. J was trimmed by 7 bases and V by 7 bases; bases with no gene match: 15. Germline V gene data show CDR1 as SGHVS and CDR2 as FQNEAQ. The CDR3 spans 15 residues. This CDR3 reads CASTLLQGTIGGYTF. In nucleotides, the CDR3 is TGTGCCAGCACCCTACTACAGGGGACGATCGGTGGCTACACCTTC.

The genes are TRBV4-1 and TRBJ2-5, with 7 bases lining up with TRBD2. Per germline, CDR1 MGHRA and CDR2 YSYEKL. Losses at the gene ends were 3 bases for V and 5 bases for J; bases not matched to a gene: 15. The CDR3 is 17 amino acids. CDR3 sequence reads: CASSQGSLANTGETQYF. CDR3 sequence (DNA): TGCGCCAGCAGCCAGGGGTCACTAGCGAACACGGGGGAGACCCAGTACTTC.

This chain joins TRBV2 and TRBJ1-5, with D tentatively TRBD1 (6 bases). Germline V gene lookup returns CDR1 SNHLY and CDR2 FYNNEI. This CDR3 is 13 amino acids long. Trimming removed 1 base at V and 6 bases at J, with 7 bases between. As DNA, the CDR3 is TGTGCCAGCAGTGAAGGACAGGCTCAGCCCCAGCATTTT. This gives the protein CASSEGQAQPQHF.

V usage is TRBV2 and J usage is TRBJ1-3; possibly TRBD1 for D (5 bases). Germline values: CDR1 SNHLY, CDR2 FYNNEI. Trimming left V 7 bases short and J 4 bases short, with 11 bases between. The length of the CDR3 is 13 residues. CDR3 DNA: TGTGCCAGCACGCGGGGCCAAGGAAACACCATATATTTT. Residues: CASTRGQGNTIYF.

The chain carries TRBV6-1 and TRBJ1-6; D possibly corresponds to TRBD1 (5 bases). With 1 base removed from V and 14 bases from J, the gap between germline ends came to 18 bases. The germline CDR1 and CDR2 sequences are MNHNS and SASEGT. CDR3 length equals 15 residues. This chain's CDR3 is CASSEDGGKMWTLHF. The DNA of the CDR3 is TGTGCCAGCAGTGAAGATGGGGGGAAGATGTGGACCCTCCACTTT.

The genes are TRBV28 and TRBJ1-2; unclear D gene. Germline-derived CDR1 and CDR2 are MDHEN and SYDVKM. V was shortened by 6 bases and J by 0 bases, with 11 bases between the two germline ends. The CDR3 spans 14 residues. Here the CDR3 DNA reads TGTGCCAGCAGCCTAGCCGTTGCTAACTATGGCTACACCTTC. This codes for CASSLAVANYGYTF.

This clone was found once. Written as DNA, the CDR3 is TGCAGCGCCGGGACAGGGACTAGCAATCAGCCCCAGCATTTT. Encoded protein: CSAGTGTSNQPQHF. The chain recombines TRBV29-1 with TRBJ1-5, with 9 nucleotides matching TRBD1. The junction had 4 bases not matched to a gene; V was cut back by 7 bases and J by 0 bases. There are 14 residues in the CDR3. Looked up from germline, CDR1 is SQVTM and CDR2 is ANQGSEA.

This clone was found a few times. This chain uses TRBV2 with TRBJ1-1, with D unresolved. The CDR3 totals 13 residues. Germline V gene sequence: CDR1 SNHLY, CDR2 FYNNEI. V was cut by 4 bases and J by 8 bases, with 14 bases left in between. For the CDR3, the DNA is TGTGCCAGCAGTGCAACTCCCGCCAACGAAGCTTTCTTT. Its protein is CASSATPANEAFF.

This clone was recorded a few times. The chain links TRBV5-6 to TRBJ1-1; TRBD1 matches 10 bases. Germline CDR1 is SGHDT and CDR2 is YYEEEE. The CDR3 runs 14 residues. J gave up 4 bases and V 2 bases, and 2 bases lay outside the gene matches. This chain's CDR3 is CASSLGTGVTEAFF. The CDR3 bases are TGTGCCAGCAGCTTAGGGACAGGGGTCACTGAAGCTTTCTTT. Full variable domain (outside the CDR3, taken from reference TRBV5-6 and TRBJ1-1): DAGVTQSPTHLIKTRGQQVTLRCSPKSGHDTVSWYQQALGQGPQFIFQYYEEEERQRGNFPDRFSGHQFPNYSSELNVNALLLGDSALYLCASSLGTGVTEAFFGQGTRLTVV.

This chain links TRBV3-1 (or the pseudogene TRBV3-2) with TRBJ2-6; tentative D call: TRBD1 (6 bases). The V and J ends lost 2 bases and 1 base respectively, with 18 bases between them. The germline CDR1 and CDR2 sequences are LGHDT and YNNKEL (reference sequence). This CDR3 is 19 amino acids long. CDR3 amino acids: CASSQRTGTSLSGANVLTF. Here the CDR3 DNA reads TGTGCCAGCAGCCAACGGACCGGGACAAGCTTATCTGGGGCCAACGTCCTGACTTTC.

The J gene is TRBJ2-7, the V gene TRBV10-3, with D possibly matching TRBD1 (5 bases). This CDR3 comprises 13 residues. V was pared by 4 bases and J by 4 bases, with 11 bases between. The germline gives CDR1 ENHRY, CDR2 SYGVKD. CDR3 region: CAISAGQPYEQYF. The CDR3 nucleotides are TGTGCCATCAGTGCAGGGCAGCCGTACGAGCAGTACTTC.

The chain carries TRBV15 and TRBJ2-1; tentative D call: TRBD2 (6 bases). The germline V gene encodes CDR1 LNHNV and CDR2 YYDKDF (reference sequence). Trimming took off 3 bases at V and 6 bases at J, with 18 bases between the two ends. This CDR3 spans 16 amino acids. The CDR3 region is CATSSFDVGGSNEQFF. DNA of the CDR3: TGTGCCACCAGCAGTTTCGACGTGGGGGGAAGCAATGAGCAGTTCTTC.

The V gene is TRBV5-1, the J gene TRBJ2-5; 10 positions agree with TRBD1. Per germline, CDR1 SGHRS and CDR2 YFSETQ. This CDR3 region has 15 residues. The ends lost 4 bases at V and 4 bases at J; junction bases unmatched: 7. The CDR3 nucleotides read TGCGCCAGCAGCGGAAGACAGGGGGCGGGAGAGACCCAGTACTTC. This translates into CASSGRQGAGETQYF. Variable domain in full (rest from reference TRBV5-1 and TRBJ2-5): KAGVTQTPRYLIKTRGQQVTLSCSPISGHRSVSWYQQTPGQGLQFLFEYFSETQRNKGNFPGRFSGRQFSNSRSEMNVSTLELGDSALYLCASSGRQGAGETQYFGPGTRLLVL.

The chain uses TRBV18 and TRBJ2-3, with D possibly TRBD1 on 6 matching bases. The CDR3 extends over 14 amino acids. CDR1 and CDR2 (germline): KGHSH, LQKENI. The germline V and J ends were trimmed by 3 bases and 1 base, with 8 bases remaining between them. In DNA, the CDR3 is TGTGCCAGCTCACCGGGGGCCGGCACAGATACGCAGTATTTT. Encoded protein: CASSPGAGTDTQYF.